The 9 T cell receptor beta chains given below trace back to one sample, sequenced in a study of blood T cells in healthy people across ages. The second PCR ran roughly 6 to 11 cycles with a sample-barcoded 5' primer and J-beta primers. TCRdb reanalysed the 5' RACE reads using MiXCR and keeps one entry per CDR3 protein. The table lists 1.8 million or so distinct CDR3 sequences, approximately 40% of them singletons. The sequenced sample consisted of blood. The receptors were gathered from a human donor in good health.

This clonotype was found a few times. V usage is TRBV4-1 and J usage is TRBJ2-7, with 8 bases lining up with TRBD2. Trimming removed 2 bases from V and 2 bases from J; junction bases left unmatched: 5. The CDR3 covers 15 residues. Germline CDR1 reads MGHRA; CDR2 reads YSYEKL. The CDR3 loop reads CASSQRGGSPYEQYF. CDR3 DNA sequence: TGCGCCAGCAGCCAACGGGGGGGGAGTCCCTACGAGCAGTACTTC.

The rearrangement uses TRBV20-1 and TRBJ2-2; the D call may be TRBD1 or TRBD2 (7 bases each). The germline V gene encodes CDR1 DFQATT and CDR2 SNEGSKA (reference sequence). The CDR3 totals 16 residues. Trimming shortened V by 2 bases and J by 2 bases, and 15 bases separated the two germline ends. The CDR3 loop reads CSARTGEAGNTGELFF. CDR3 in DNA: TGCAGTGCTAGAACAGGGGAAGCGGGAAACACCGGGGAGCTGTTTTTT.

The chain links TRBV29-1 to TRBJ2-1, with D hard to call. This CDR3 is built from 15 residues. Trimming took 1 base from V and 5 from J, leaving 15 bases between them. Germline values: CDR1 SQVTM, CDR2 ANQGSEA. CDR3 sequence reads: CSVEGTRTTNNEQFF. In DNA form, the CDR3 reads TGCAGCGTTGAAGGGACCAGGACCACAAACAATGAGCAGTTCTTC.

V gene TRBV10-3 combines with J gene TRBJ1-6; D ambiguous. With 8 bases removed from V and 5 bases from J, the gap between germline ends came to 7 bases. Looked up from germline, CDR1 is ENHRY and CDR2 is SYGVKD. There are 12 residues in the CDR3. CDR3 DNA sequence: TGTGCCATCCAGGAGAATAATTCACCCCTCCACTTT. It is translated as CAIQENNSPLHF.

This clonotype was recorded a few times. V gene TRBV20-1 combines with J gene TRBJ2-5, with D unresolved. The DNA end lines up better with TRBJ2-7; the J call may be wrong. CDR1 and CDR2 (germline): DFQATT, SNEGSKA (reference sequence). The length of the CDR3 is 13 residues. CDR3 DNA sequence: TGCAGTGCTAGAGACGGAGTCGGTGACGAGCAGTACTTC. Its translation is CSARDGVGDEQYF.

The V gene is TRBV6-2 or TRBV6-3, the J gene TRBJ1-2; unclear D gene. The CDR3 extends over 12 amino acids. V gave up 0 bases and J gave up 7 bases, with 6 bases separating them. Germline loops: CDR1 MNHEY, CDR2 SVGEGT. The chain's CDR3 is CASSYSVVGYTF. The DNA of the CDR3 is TGTGCCAGCAGTTACTCGGTGGTTGGCTACACCTTC.

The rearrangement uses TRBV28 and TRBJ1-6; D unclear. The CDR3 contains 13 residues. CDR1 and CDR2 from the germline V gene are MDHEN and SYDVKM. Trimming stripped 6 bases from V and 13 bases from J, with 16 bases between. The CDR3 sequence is CASRPPAVSPLHF. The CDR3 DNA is TGTGCCAGCAGGCCCCCCGCGGTCTCCCCCCTCCACTTT.

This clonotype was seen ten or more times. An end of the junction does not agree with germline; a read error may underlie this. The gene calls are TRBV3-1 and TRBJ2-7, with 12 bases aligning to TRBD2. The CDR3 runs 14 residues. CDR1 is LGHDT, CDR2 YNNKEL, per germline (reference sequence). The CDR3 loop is CASSQGLAGYEQYF. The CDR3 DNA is TGCGCCAGCAGCCAAGGACTAGCGGGGTACGAGCAGTACTTC.

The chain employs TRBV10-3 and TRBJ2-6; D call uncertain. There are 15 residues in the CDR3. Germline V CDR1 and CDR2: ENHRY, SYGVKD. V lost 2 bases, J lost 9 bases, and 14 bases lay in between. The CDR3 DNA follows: TGTGCCATCAGTGAGGGGCAGCTTTCTGTCAACGTCCTGACTTTC. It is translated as CAISEGQLSVNVLTF.